This is a list of T cell receptor beta chains from one sample in a study of blood T cell repertoires in COVID-19. Profiling relied on immunoSEQ multiplex PCR, and the TCRdb table lists in-frame clones only, not all of them. Found here are roughly 230,000 clones, 80% to 85% of them singletons; the top ten hold about 4.2%. What was sequenced was peripheral blood. The receptor source for this set is a man in his fifties or sixties with active or convalescent COVID-19. The CDR3 runs from the conserved cysteine through the conserved F or W. Each record gives: V gene, clone size, J gene, D gene, CDR3 DNA, CDR3 protein. The D gene is left open where the match is weak. The size entry is marked missing in some rows and otherwise reads once, few, many or a size class.

>TRBV11-2|once|TRBJ1-2|TRBD1
TGTGCCAGCAGCCATCCGGGGCAGGGGGGTGGCTACACCTTC
CASSHPGQGGGYTF
>TRBV5-1|NA|TRBJ1-3|NA
TGCGCCAGCAGCATCGACGGGAGCTCTGGAAACACCATATATTTT
CASSIDGSSGNTIYF
>TRBV5-6|NA|TRBJ2-7|TRBD2
TGTGCCAGCAGCTTCCTAGCGGCATCCTACGAGCAGTACTTC
CASSFLAASYEQYF
>TRBV29-1|NA|TRBJ1-2|TRBD1
TGCAGCGTTAGGGACAGGGACTATGGCTACACCTTC
CSVRDRDYGYTF
>TRBV7-3|NA|TRBJ2-6|TRBD1
TGTGCCAGCAGCGCAAGACAGGGGTCTGGGGCCAACGTCCTGACTTTC
CASSARQGSGANVLTF
>TRBV28|NA|TRBJ1-5|NA
TGTGCCAGCAGTCCCCGGGAGGGGGGGATCAATCAGCCCCAGCATTTT
CASSPREGGINQPQHF
>TRBV11-2|NA|TRBJ2-3|TRBD2
TGTGCCAGCAGCTTTAGCGGGGGGCCGTCTACAGATACGCAGTATTTT
CASSFSGGPSTDTQYF
>TRBV3-1/TRBV3-2|few|TRBJ1-3|NA
TGTGCCAGCAGCCAAACGGACAAAGGAAACACCATATATTTT
CASSQTDKGNTIYF
>TRBV15|NA|TRBJ1-4|NA
TGTGCCACCAGCTCGGCAGGGGTGGAAAAACTGTTTTTT
CATSSAGVEKLFF
>TRBV5-1|NA|TRBJ1-1|TRBD1
TGCGCCAGCAGCTCCGGGACAGGGGGCCTGAACACTGAAGCTTTCTTT
CASSSGTGGLNTEAFF